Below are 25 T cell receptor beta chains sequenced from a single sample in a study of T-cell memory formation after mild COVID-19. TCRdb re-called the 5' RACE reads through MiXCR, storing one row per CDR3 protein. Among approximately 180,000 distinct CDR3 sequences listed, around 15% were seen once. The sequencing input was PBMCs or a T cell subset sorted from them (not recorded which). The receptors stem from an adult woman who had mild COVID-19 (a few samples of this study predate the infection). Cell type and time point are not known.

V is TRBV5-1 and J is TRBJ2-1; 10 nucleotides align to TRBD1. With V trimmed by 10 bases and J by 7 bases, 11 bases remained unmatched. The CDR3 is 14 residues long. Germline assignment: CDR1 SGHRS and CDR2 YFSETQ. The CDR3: CACRTGGNTNEQFF. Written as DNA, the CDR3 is TGCGCCTGCCGGACAGGGGGGAATACAAATGAGCAGTTCTTC.

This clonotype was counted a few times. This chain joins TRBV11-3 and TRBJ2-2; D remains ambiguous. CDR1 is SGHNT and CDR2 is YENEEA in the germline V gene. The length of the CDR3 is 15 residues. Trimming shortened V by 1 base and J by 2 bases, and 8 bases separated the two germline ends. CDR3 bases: TGTGCCAGCAGCTTAGGGCTGGGCAACACCGGGGAGCTGTTTTTT. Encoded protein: CASSLGLGNTGELFF.

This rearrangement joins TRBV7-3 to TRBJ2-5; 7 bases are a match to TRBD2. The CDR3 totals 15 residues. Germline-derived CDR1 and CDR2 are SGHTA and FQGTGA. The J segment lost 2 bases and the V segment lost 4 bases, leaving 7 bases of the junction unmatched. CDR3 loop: CASSSGRGMQETQYF. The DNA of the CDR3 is TGTGCCAGCAGCTCCGGGCGGGGGATGCAAGAGACCCAGTACTTC. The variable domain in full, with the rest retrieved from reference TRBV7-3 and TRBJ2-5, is GAGVSQTPSNKVTEKGKYVELRCDPISGHTALYWYRQSLGQGPEFLIYFQGTGAADDSGLPNDRFFAVRPEGSVSTLKIQRTERGDSAVYLCASSSGRGMQETQYFGPGTRLLVL.

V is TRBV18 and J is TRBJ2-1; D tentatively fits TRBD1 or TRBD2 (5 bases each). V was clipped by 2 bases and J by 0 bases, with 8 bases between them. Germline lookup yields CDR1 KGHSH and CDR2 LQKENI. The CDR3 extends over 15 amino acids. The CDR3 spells CASSPGAGSYNEQFF. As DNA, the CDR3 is TGTGCCAGCTCACCAGGGGCGGGCTCCTACAATGAGCAGTTCTTC.

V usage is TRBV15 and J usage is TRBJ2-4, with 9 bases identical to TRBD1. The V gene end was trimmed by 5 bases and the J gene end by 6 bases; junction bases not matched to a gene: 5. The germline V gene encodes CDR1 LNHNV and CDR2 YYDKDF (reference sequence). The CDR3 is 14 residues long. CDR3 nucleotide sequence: TGTGCCACCAGCTGGGACAGGGAGGCAAACATTCAGTACTTC. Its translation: CATSWDREANIQYF.

CDR3 sequence reads: CASSPQGFGIYEQYF. The DNA for the CDR3 is TGCGCCAGCAGTCCCCAGGGGTTCGGGATATACGAGCAGTACTTC. The rearrangement joins TRBV4-1 to TRBJ2-7; TRBD1 is a possible D gene (6 bases). V was trimmed by 6 bases and J by 4 bases, leaving 19 bases between them. Germline values: CDR1 MGHRA, CDR2 YSYEKL. The CDR3 runs 15 residues.

The CDR3 is CAWRGYNEQFF. The CDR3 DNA follows: TGTGCCTGGAGGGGCTACAATGAGCAGTTCTTC. This chain joins TRBV30 and TRBJ2-1; no firm D call. Germline V gene data show CDR1 as GTSNPN and CDR2 as SVGIG (reference sequence). The CDR3 has 11 amino acids. Trimming cost V 3 bases and J 3 bases, with 3 bases left between them. The variable domain in full, completed from reference TRBV30 and TRBJ2-1, reads SQTIHQWPATLVQPVGSPLSLECTVEGTSNPNLYWYRQAAGRGLQLLFYSVGIGQISSEVPQNLSASRPQDRQFILSSKKLLLSDSGFYLCAWRGYNEQFFGPGTRLTVL.

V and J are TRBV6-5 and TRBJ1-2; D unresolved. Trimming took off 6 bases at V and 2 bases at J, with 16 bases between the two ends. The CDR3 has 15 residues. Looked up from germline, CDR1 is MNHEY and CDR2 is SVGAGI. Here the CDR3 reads CASSLLGQTNYGYTF. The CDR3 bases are TGTGCCAGCAGCCTCCTCGGGCAAACGAACTATGGCTACACCTTC.

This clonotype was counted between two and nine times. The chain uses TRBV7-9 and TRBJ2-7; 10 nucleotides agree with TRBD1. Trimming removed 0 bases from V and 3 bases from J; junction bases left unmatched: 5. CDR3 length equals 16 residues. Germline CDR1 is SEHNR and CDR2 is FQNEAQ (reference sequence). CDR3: CASSLAGQGSLYEQYF. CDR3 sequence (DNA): TGTGCCAGCAGCTTAGCGGGACAGGGGTCCCTCTACGAGCAGTACTTC.

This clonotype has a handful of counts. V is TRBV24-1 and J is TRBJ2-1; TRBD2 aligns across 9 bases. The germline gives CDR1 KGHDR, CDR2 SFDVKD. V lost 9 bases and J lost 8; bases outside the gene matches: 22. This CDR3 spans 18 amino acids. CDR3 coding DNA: TGTGCCACCGAGGGAAGTAGCCAGCGGGGGGTGGTCTCGTATGAGCAGTTCTTC. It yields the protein CATEGSSQRGVVSYEQFF.

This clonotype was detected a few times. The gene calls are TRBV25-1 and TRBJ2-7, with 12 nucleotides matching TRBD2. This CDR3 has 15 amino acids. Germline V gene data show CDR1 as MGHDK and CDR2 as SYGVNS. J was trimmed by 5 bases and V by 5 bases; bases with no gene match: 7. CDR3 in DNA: TGTGCCAGCAGTCCTCACCGACTAGCGGGAGACGAGCAGTACTTC. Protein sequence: CASSPHRLAGDEQYF.

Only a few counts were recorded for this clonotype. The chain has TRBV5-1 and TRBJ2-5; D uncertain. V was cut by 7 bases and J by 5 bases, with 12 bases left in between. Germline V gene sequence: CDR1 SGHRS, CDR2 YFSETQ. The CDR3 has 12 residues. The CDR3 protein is CASGFPGETQYF. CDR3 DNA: TGCGCCAGCGGATTCCCCGGGGAGACCCAGTACTTC.

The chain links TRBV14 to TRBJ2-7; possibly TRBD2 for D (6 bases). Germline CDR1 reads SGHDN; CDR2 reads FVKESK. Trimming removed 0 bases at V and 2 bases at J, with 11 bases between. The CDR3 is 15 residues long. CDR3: CASSQEGGSAYEQYF. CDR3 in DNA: TGTGCCAGCAGCCAAGAGGGAGGCAGCGCCTACGAGCAGTACTTC.

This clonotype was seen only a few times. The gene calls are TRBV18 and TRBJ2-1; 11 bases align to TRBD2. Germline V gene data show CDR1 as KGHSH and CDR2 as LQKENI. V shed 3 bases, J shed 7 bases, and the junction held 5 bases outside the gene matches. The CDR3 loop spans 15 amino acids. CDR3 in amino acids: CASSPMTSGANEQFF. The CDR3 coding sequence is TGTGCCAGCTCACCTATGACTAGCGGGGCAAATGAGCAGTTCTTC.

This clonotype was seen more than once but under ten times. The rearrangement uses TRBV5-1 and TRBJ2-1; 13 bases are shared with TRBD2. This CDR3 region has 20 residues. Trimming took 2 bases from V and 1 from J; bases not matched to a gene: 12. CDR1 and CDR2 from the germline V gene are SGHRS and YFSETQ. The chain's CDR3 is CASSFPGLAGRRGSYNEQFF. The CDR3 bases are TGCGCCAGCAGCTTTCCGGGACTAGCGGGACGACGGGGGTCCTACAATGAGCAGTTCTTC. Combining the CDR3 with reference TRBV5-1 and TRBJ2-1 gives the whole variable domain KAGVTQTPRYLIKTRGQQVTLSCSPISGHRSVSWYQQTPGQGLQFLFEYFSETQRNKGNFPGRFSGRQFSNSRSEMNVSTLELGDSALYLCASSFPGLAGRRGSYNEQFFGPGTRLTVL.

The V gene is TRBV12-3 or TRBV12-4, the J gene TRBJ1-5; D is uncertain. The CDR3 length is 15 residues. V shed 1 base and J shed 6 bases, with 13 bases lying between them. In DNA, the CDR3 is TGTGCCAGCAGTTTAGATAGTCCATTACTTCAGCCCCAGCATTTT. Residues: CASSLDSPLLQPQHF.

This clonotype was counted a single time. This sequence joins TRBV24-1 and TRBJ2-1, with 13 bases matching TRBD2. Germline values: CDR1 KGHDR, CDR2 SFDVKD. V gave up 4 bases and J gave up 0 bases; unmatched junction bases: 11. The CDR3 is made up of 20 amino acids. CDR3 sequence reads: CATSDHPGLAGFSSYNEQFF. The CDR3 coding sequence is TGTGCCACCAGTGACCATCCGGGACTAGCGGGATTCAGCTCCTACAATGAGCAGTTCTTC.

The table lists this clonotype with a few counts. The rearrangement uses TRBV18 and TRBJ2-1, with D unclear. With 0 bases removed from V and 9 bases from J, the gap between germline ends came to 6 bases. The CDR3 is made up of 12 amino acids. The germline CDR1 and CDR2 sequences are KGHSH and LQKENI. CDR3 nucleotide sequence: TGTGCCAGCTCACCACCGCTCGGTGAGCAGTTCTTC. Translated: CASSPPLGEQFF.

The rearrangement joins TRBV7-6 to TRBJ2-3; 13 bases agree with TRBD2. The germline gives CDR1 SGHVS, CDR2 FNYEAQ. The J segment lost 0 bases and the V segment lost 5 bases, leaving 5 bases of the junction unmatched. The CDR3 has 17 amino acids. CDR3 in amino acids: CASSRTSGSKSTDTQYF. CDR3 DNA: TGTGCCAGCAGCCGGACTAGCGGGAGTAAGAGCACAGATACGCAGTATTTT.

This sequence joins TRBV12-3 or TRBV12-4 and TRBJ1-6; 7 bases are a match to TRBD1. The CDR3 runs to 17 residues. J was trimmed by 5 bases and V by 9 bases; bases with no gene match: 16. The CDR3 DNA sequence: TGTGCCAGTGGTTCTTTGTTCGGGGACAGCCATAATTCACCCCTCCACTTT. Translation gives CASGSLFGDSHNSPLHF.

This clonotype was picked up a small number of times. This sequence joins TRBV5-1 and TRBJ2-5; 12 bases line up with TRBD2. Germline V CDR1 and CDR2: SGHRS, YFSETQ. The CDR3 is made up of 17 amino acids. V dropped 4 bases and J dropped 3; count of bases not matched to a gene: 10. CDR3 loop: CASSRGLAGSLKETQYF. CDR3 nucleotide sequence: TGCGCCAGCAGCCGCGGACTAGCGGGGTCGCTGAAAGAGACCCAGTACTTC.

For the CDR3, the DNA is TGTGCCAGCAGTTACCCGGTCGGGGAGACCCAGTACTTC. Protein: CASSYPVGETQYF. This sequence joins TRBV6-2 or TRBV6-3 and TRBJ2-5; no definite D call. Germline V lookup: CDR1 MNHEY, CDR2 SVGEGT. The CDR3 runs to 13 residues. The V end was cut by 2 bases, the J end by 5 bases, with 9 bases between.

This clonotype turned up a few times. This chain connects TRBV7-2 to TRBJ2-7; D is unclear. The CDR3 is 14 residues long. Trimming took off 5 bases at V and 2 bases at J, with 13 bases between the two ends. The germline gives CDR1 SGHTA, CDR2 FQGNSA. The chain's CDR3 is CASSPAAKPYEQYF. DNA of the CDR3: TGTGCCAGCAGCCCGGCTGCGAAACCCTACGAGCAGTACTTC. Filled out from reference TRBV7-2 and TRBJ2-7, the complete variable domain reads GAGVSQSPSNKVTEKGKDVELRCDPISGHTALYWYRQSLGQGLEFLIYFQGNSAPDKSGLPSDRFSAERTGGSVSTLTIQRTQQEDSAVYLCASSPAAKPYEQYFGPGTRLTVT.

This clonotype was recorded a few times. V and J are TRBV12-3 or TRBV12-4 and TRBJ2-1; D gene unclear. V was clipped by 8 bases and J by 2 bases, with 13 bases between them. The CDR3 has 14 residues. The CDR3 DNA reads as TGTGCCAGCGGCGTTAGAGTGGCCTACAATGAGCAGTTCTTC. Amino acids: CASGVRVAYNEQFF.

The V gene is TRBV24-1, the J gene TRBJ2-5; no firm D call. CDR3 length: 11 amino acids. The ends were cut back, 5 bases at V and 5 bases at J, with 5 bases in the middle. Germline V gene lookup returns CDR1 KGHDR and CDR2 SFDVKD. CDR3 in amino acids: CATSVGETQYF. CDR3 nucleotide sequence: TGTGCCACCAGTGTAGGGGAGACCCAGTACTTC.